A single T cell receptor beta chain is shown here with its context. CDR1 is SGHNT and CDR2 is YENEEA in the germline V gene. There are 16 residues in the CDR3. With V trimmed by 1 base and J by 8 bases, 9 bases remained unmatched. The data stem from a study of blood T cell repertoires in COVID-19. TCRdb's copy holds only in-frame clones and misses some; the assay was immunoSEQ multiplex PCR. The sample includes around 140,000 clones, about 76% of them seen just once. The specimen was peripheral blood. V and J are TRBV11-3 and TRBJ2-1, with 9 bases lining up with TRBD2. The source of this sequence is a woman aged 60 to 75 with active or convalescent COVID-19. CDR3 protein: CASSLAVSGSQDEQFF. CDR3 nucleotides: TGTGCCAGCAGCTTAGCGGTTAGCGGGAGTCAGGATGAGCAGTTCTTC.